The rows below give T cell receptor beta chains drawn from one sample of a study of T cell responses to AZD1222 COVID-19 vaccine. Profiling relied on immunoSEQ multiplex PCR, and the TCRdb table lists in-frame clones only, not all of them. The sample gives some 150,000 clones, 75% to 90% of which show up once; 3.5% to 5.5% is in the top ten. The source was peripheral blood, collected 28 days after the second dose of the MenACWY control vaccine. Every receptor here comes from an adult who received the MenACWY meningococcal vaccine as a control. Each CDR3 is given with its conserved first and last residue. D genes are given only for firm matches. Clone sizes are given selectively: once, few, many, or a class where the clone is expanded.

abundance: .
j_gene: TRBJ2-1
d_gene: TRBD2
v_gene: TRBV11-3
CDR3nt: TGTGCCAGCAGCCCTGGACTAGCGAACTACAATGAGCAGTTCTTC
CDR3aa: CASSPGLANYNEQFF

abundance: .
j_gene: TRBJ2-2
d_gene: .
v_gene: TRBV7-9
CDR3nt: TGTGCCAGCAGCTTAATTACAGGGAACGCCGGGGAGCTGTTTTTT
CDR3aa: CASSLITGNAGELFF

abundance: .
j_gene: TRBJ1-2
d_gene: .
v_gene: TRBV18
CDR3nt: TGTGCCAGCTCACCAGAGCCCTATGGCTACACCTTC
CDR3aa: CASSPEPYGYTF

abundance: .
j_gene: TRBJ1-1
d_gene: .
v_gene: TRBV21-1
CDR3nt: TGTGCCAGCAGGTTCCTGGGGGGCACCTATGAAGCTTTCTTT
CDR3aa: CASRFLGGTYEAFF

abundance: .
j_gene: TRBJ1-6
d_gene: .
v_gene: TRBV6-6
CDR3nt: TGTGCCAGCGCGGAGAGCTCCTATAATTCACCCCTCCACTTT
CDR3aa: CASAESSYNSPLHF

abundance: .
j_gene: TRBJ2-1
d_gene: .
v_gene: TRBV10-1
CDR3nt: TGCGCCAGCAGTCTAACGGGGGTATACAATGAGCAGTTCTTC
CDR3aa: CASSLTGVYNEQFF

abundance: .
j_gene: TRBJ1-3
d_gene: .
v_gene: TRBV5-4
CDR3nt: TGTGCCAGCAGCTTGAATCCCTCTGGAAACACCATATATTTT
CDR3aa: CASSLNPSGNTIYF

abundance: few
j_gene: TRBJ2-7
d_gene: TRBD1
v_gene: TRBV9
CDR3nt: TGTGCCAGCAGCCCCTCCGGGACAGGTCCCTACGAGCAGTACTTC
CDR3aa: CASSPSGTGPYEQYF

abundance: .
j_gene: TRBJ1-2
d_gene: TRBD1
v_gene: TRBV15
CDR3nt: TGTGCCACCAGCCCCGGGACAGGATACGGCTACACCTTC
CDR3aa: CATSPGTGYGYTF

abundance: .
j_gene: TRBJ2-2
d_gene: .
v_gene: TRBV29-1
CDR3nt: TGCAGCGTCCGACTAGATAACACCGGGGAGCTGTTTTTT
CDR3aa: CSVRLDNTGELFF

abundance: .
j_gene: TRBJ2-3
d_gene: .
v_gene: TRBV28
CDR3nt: TGTGCCAGCAGTTTAGATACGCAGTATTTT
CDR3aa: CASSLDTQYF

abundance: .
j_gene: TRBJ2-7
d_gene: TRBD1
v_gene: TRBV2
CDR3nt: TGTGCCAGCAGTGAACGGAGGACAGGCGACGAGCAGTACTTC
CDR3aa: CASSERRTGDEQYF

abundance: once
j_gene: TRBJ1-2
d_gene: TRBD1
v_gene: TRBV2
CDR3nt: TGTGCCAGCATGCCGGGACAGGGGAACTATGGCTACACCTTC
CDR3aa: CASMPGQGNYGYTF

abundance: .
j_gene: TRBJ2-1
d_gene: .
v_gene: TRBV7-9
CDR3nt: TGTGCCAGCAGCCTTAGCGGACCCCTTGGGGATGAGCAGTTCTTC
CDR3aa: CASSLSGPLGDEQFF

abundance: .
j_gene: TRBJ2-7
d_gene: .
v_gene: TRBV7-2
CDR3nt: TGTGCCAGCAGCTTATCCCGCTACGAGCAGTACTTC
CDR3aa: CASSLSRYEQYF

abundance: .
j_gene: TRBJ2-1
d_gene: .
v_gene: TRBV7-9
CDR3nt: TGTGCCAGCAGCCGCTTATTCATCGGGGCTTACAATGAGCAGTTCTTC
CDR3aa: CASSRLFIGAYNEQFF

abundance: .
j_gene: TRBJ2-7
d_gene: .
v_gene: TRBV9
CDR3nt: TGTGCCAGCAGCGTAGGGGATTTAGCGGACCATTACGAGCAGTACTTC
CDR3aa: CASSVGDLADHYEQYF

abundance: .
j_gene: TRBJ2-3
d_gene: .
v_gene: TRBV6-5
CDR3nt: TGTGCCAGCAGTTTCGAGGAGGCAGATACGCAGTATTTT
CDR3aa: CASSFEEADTQYF

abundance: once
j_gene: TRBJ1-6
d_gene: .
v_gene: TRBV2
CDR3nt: TGTGCCAGCCACCGATCCAGGGGCCTTTATAATTCACCCCTCCACTTT
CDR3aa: CASHRSRGLYNSPLHF

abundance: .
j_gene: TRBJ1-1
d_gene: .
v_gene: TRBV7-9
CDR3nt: TGTGCCAGCAGTTTTGAAGATAACACTGAAGCTTTCTTT
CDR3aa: CASSFEDNTEAFF

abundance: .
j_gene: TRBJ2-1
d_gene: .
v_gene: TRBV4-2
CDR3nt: TGTGCCAGCAGCCCTCGGGTGGACGATGAGCAGTTCTTC
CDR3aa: CASSPRVDDEQFF

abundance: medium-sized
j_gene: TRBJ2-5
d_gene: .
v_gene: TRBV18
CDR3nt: TGTGCCAGCTCACCACCGCAAGAGACCCAGTACTTC
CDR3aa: CASSPPQETQYF

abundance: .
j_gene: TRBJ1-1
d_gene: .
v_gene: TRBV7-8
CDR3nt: TGTGCCAGCAGCTTGGGACGGACCCAGGAAGCTTTCTTT
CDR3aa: CASSLGRTQEAFF

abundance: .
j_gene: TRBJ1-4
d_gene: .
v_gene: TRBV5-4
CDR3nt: TGTGCCAGCAGCTCCAGGGGCGGGGGCGAAAAACTGTTTTTT
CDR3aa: CASSSRGGGEKLFF

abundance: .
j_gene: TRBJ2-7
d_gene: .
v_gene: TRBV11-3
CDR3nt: TGTGCCAGCAGCTTCGCAGGGGCCCACTACGAGCAGTACTTC
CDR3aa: CASSFAGAHYEQYF

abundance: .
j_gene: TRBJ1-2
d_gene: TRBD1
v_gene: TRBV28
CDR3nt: TGTGCCAGCAGTCCGGGACAGGGAAGGTCGTCTAACTATGGCTACACCTTC
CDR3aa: CASSPGQGRSSNYGYTF

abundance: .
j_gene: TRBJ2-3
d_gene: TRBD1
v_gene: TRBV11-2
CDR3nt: TGTGCCAGCAGCCCCGGACAGGGCCCAAGTACGCAGTATTTT
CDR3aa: CASSPGQGPSTQYF

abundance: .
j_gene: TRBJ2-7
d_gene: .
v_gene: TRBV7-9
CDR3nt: TGTGCCAGCAGCCTCACGTCCTACGAGCAGTACTTC
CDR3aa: CASSLTSYEQYF

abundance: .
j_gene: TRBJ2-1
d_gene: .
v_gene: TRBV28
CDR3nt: TGTGCCAGCAGTATTGTTAGCGGCAACAATGAGCAGTTCTTC
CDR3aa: CASSIVSGNNEQFF

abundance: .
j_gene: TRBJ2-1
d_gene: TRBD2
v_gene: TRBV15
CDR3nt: TGTGCCACCAGCTCCCGACTAGCGGAGAACTACAATGAGCAGTTCTTC
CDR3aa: CATSSRLAENYNEQFF

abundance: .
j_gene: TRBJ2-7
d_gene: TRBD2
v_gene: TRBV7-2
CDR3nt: TGTGCCAGCAGCGCCGGGACTAGCGGATACGAGCAGTACTTC
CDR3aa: CASSAGTSGYEQYF

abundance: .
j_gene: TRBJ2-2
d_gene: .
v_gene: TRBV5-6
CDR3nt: TGTGCCAGCAGCTTGACGAGGGTGAACACCGGGGAGCTGTTTTTT
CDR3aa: CASSLTRVNTGELFF

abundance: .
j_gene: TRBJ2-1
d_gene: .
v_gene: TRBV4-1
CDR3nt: TGCGCCAGCAGCCAAAGACAGGTTTTAGCGGATAGCTCCTACAATGAGCAGTTCTTC
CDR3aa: CASSQRQVLADSSYNEQFF